The entry below gives a single TCR beta chain sequence along with its context. Post-ART PBMC samples numbered at least two per donor, and pre-ART ones at least one. The CDR3 loop spans 16 amino acids. The germline CDR1 and CDR2 sequences are SGHAT and FQNNGV. The V gene lost 1 base and the J gene lost 0 bases, with 10 bases spanning the gap. The data were obtained in a study of long-term antiretroviral therapy in people with HIV. Study information: In the earliest collections, sampling predates the 2015 immediate-ART recommendation by about a decade.

It was version v3.0 of the immunoSEQ assay that was run at survey level. Generated by immunoSEQ multiplex PCR, the TCRdb table keeps only in-frame clones and is missing some. The table lists about 50,000 clones, approximately 79% of them singletons, with more than 2.5% in the top ten. The sequences come from unsorted PBMCs, collected 0.8 years after starting antiretroviral therapy. V gene TRBV11-2 combines with J gene TRBJ2-1; possible D gene TRBD2, 5 bases. The sequence derives from a woman aged 18-35 years with HIV. CDR3 residues: CASSLATGSSYNEQFF. Here the CDR3 DNA reads TGTGCCAGCAGCTTAGCAACGGGGAGCTCCTACAATGAGCAGTTCTTC. Complete variable domain (other parts from reference TRBV11-2 and TRBJ2-1): EAGVAQSPRYKIIEKRQSVAFWCNPISGHATLYWYQQILGQGPKLLIQFQNNGVVDDSQLPKDRFSAERLKGVDSTLKIQPAKLEDSAVYLCASSLATGSSYNEQFFGPGTRLTVL.